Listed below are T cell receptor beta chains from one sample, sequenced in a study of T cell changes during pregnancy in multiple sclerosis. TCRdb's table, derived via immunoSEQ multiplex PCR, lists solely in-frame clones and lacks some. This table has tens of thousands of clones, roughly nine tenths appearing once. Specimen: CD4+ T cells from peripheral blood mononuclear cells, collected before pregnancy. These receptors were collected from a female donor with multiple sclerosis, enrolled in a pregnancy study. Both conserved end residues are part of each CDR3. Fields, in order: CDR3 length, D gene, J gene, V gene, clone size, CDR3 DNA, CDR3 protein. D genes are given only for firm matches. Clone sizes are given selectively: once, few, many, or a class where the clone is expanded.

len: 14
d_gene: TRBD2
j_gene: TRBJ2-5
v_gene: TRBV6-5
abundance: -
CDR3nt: TGTGCCAGCAGTTACGCGGGAGGGGCAGAGACCCAGTACTTC
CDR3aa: CASSYAGGAETQYF

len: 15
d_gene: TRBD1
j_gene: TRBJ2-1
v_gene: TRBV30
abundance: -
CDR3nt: TGTGCCTGGACTAGGACAGGAATTTTTAGGGCTGAGCAGTTCTTC
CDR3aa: CAWTRTGIFRAEQFF

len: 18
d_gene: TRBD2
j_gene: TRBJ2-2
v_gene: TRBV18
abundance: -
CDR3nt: TGTGCCAGCTCACAAAGAGGTCTAGCGGGAACGAACACCGGGGAGCTGTTTTTT
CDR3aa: CASSQRGLAGTNTGELFF

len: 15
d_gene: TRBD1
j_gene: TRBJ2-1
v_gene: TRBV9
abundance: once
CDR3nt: TGTGCCAGCAGCCGGGACAGGGTCGGAAACAATGAGCAGTTCTTC
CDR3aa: CASSRDRVGNNEQFF

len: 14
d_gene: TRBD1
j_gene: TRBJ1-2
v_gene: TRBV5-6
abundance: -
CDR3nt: TGTGCCAGCAGCTTGGGGACAGGGAACTATGGCTACACCTTC
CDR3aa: CASSLGTGNYGYTF

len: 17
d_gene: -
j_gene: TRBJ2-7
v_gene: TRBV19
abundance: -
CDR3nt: TGTGCCAGTAGTATTCGGGGTCGTGGCGGGAAGTCCTACGAGCAGTACTTC
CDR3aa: CASSIRGRGGKSYEQYF

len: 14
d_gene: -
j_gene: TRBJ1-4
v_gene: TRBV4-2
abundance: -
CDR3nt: TGTGCCAGCAGCCCCCTAGGACAGAGCGAAAAACTGTTTTTT
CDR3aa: CASSPLGQSEKLFF

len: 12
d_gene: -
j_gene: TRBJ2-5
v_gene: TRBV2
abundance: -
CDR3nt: TGTGCCAGCAGTGGCGGGCAAGAGACCCAGTACTTC
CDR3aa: CASSGGQETQYF

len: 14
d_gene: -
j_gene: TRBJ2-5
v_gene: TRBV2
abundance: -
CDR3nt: TGTGCCAGCAGTGACGGGGGACTCAGGGAGACCCAGTACTTC
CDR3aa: CASSDGGLRETQYF

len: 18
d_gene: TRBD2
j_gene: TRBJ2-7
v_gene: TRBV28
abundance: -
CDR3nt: TGTGCCAGCAGTTTTGTCTGGACTAGCGGCCCCGGCTCCTACGAGCAGTACTTC
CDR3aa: CASSFVWTSGPGSYEQYF

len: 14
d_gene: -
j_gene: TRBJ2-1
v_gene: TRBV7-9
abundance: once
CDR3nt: TGTGCCAGCAGCGACGGTGTGAGGCGGAATGAGCAGTTCTTC
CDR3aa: CASSDGVRRNEQFF

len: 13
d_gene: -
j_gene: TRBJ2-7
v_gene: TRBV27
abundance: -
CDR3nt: TGTGCCAGCAGTGGAGGCCTATCCTACGAGCAGTACTTC
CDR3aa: CASSGGLSYEQYF

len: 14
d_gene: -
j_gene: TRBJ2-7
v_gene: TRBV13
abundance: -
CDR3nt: TGTGCCAGCAGCTTAACCCCCTCCAACAGCGAGCAGTACTTC
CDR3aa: CASSLTPSNSEQYF

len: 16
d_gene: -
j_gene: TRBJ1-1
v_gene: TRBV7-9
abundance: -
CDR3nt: TGTGCCAGCAGCTTAGCGCTCGGCGGGGGATACACTGAAGCTTTCTTT
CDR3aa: CASSLALGGGYTEAFF

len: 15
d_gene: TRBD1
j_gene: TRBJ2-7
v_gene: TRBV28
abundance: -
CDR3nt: TGTGCCAGCAGCCCTTTCGGGACAGGAGACTACGAGCAGTACTTC
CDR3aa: CASSPFGTGDYEQYF

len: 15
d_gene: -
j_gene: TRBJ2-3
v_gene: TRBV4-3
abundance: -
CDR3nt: TGCGCCAGCAGCCAAGCCCCGGGAAGGACAGATACGCAGTATTTT
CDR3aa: CASSQAPGRTDTQYF

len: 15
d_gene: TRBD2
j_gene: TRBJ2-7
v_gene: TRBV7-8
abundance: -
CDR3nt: TGTGCCAGCAGCTCCGCTGGACTAGTAGACTACGAGCAGTACTTC
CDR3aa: CASSSAGLVDYEQYF

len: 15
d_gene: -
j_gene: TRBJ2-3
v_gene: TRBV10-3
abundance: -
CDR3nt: TGTGCCATCAGTGTTCTAGCGCCACCAACAGATACGCAGTATTTT
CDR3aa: CAISVLAPPTDTQYF

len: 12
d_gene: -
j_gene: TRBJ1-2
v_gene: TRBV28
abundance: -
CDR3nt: TGTGCCAGCAGTTCCAGGGACTATGGCTACACCTTC
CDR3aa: CASSSRDYGYTF

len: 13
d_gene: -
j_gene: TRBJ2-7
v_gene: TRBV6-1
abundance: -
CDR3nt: TGTGCCAGCAGTCACGGGACTTACTACGAGCAGTACTTC
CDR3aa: CASSHGTYYEQYF

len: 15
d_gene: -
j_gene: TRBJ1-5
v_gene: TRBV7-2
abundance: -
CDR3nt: TGTGCCAGCAGCTCCCAGGATTATAGCAATCAGCCCCAGCATTTT
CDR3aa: CASSSQDYSNQPQHF

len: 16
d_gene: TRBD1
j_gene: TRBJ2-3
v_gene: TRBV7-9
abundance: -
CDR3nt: TGTGCCAGCAGCTTAGCGTTTGGGACAGGCACAGATACGCAGTATTTT
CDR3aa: CASSLAFGTGTDTQYF

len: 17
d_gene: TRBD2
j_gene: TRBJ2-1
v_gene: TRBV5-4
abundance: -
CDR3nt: TGTGCCAGCAGCTCCGGTCTTAGCGGGCGCTCCTACAATGAGCAGTTCTTC
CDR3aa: CASSSGLSGRSYNEQFF

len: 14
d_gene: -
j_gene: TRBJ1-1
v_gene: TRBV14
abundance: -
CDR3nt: TGTGCCAGCAGCCGACAGACCATGAACACTGAAGCTTTCTTT
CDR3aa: CASSRQTMNTEAFF

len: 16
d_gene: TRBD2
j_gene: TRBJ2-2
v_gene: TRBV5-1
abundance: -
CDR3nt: TGCGCCAGCAGCTTAGTAGCGGGAGAGGGAACCGGGGAGCTGTTTTTT
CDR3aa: CASSLVAGEGTGELFF

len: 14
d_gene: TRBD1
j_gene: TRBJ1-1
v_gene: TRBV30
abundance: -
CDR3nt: TGTGCCTGGGACTCGGGACAGGGGAACACTGAAGCTTTCTTT
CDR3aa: CAWDSGQGNTEAFF

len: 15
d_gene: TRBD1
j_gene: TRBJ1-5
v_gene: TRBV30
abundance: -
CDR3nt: TGTGCCTGGAATCCAGGGGGAGTAGGCAATCAGCCCCAGCATTTT
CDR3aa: CAWNPGGVGNQPQHF

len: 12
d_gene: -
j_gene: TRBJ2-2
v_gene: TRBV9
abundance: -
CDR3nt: TGTGCCAGCAGCGAGGGGACCGGGGAGCTGTTTTTT
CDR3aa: CASSEGTGELFF

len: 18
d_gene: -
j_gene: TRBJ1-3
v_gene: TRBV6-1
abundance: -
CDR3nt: TGTGCCAGCAGTGAAAATGGAGTGGGGGGATACTCTGGAAACACCATATATTTT
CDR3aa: CASSENGVGGYSGNTIYF

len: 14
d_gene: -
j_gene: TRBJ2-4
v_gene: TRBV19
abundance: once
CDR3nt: TGTGCCAGTACTCCCTTGGGGGGGCAAAACATTCAGTACTTC
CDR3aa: CASTPLGGQNIQYF

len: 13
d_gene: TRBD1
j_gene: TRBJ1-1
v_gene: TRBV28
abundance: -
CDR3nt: TGTGCCATCCAAAGGGGGCCAGGGACTGAAGCTTTCTTT
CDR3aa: CAIQRGPGTEAFF

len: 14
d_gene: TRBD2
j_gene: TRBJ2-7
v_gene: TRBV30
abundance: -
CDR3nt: TGTGCCTGGACCAAAGCGGGAGGGGGCTACGAGCAGTACTTC
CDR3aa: CAWTKAGGGYEQYF

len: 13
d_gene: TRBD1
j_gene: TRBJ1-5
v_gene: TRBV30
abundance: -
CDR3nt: TGTGCCTGGGCGGGACAGAGGAATCAGCCCCAGCATTTT
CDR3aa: CAWAGQRNQPQHF

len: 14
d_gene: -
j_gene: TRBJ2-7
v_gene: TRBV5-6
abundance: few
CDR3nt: TGTGCCAGCAGCTTCACAGGTCTGGAGGGCGAGCAGTACTTC
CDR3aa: CASSFTGLEGEQYF

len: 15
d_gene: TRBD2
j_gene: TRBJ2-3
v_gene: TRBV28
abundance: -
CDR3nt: TGTGCCAGCAGTTCGACTAGCGGGTTCCAGGCGACGCAGTATTTT
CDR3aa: CASSSTSGFQATQYF

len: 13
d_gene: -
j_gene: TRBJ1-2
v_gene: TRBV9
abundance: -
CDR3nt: TGTGCCAGCAGCGCTACAGTTCCTTATGGCTACACCTTC
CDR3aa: CASSATVPYGYTF

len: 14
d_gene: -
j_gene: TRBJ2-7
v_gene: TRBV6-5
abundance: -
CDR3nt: TGTGCCAGCAGTTACTCGAGGTTCAGCTACGAGCAGTACTTC
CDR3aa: CASSYSRFSYEQYF

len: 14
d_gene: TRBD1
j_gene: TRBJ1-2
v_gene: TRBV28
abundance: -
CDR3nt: TGTGCCAGCAGGGTCCCGGGACAGGAGTCTGGCTACACCTTC
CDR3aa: CASRVPGQESGYTF

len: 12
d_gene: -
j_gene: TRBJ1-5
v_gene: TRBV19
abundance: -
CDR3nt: TGTGCCAGTACCGACCCACAGCCCTTACAGCATTTT
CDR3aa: CASTDPQPLQHF

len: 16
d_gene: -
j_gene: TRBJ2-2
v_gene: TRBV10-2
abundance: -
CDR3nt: TGCGCCAGCAGTGAGCCTATGCGGGAGAACACCGGGGAGCTGTTTTTT
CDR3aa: CASSEPMRENTGELFF

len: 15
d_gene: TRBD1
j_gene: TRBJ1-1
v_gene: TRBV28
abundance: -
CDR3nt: TGTGCCAGCAGTTTACACGGGACAGGGGGTACTGAAGCTTTCTTT
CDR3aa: CASSLHGTGGTEAFF

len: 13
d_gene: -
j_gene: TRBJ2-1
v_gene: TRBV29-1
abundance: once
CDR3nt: TGCAGCGTTGAAACAGGGAGGGTCAATGAGCAGTTCTTC
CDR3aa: CSVETGRVNEQFF

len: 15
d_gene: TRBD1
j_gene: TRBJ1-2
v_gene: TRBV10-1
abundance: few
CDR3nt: TGCGCCAGCAGCCCCGGACAGGGAAGTAACTATGGCTACACCTTC
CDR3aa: CASSPGQGSNYGYTF

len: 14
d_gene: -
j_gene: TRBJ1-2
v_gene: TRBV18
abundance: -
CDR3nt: TGTGCCAGTGAGTCGACAGCCTCGGGCTATGGCTACACCTTC
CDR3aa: CASESTASGYGYTF

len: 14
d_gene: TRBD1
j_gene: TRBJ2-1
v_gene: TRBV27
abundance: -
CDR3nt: TGTGCCAGCAGTTTAAGAACAGGGGGAGTGGAACAGTTCTTC
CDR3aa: CASSLRTGGVEQFF

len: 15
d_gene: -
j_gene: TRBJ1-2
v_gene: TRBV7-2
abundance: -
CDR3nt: TGTGCCAGCAGCTTAGCGATTCAGTCTAACTATGGCTACACCTTC
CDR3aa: CASSLAIQSNYGYTF

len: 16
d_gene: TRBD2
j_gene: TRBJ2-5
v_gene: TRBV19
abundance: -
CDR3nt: TGTGCCAGTAGTATAGCGGGAACTAGCGGGGGAGAGACCCAGTACTTC
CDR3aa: CASSIAGTSGGETQYF

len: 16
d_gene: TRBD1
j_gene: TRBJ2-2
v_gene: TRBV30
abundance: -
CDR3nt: TGTGCCTGGAGTTCCGGGACAGGGGGCTCTGGCGGGGAGCTGTTTTTT
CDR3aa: CAWSSGTGGSGGELFF

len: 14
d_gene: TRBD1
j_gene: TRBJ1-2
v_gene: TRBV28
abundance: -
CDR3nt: TGTGCCAGCAGCACTTTAACAGGGGGCTATGGCTACACCTTC
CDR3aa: CASSTLTGGYGYTF

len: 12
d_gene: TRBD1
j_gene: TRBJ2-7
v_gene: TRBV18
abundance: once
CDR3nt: TGTGCCAGCTCCCGACAGGGGTACGAGCAGTACTTC
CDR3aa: CASSRQGYEQYF

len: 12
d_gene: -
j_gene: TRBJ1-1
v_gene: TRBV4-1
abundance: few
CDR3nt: TGCGCCAGCAGCCAAGATATCGGTGAAGCTTTCTTT
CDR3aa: CASSQDIGEAFF

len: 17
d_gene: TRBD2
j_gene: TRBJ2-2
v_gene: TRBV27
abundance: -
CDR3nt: TGTGCCAGCAGGCCTGGGACTAGCGCCGCGAACACCGGGGAGCTGTTTTTT
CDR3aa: CASRPGTSAANTGELFF

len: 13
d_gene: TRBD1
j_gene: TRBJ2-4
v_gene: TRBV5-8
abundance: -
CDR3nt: TGTGCCAGCAGCCTGGGACAGAAAAACATTCAGTACTTC
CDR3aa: CASSLGQKNIQYF